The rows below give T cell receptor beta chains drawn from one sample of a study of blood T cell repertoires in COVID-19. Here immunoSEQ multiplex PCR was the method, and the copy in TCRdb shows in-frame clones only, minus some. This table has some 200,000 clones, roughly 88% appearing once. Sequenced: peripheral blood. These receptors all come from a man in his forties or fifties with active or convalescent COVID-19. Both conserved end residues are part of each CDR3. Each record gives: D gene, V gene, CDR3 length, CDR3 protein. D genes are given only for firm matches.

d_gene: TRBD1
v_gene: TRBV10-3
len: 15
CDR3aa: CAISEAGGYTGELFF

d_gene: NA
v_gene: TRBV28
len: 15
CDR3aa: CASSFLQGGDEKLFF

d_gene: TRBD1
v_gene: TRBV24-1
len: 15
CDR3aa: CATSGTGVSTDTQYF

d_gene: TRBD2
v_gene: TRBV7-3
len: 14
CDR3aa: CASSSIAGEETQYF

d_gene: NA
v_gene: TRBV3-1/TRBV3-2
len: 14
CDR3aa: CASSPRPDSQPQHF

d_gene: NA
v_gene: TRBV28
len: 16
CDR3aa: CASSLLGAKTTSEAFF

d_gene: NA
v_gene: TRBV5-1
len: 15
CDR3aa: CASSIAGAANYGYTF

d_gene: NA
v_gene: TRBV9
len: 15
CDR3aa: CASSVGADSGNTIYF

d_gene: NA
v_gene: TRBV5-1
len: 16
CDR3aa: CASSWDRSGDTDTQYF

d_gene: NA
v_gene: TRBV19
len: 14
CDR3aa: CASSTHRAAGPQHF

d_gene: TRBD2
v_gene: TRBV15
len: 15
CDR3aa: CATSRVSGGAGTQYF

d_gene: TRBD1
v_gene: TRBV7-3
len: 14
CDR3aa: CASAEGATNYGYTF

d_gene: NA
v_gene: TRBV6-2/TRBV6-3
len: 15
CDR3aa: CASSYSAGLYNEQFF

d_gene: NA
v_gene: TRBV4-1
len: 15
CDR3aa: CASSQAKRDADTQYF

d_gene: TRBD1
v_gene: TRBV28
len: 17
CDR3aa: CAIRDSPSPYSNQPQHF

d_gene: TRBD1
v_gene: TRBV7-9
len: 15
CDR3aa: CASSVDRGTESPLHF

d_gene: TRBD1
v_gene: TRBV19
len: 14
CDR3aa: CASSGDRASYEQYF